Presented here are 13 T cell receptor beta chains from one specimen sequenced in a study of shared T cell receptors in the human thymus. Here immunoSEQ multiplex PCR was the method, and the copy in TCRdb shows in-frame clones only, minus some. The profile shows over 450,000 clones, about four fifths of them singletons. The same data also contributed to another study, on human thymus T cells.

Material for sequencing was thymocytes. Receptors originate from a boy less than two years old with a congenital heart defect.

This clone was recorded a few times. V and J are TRBV4-1 and TRBJ1-3; 8 nucleotides agree with TRBD1. The CDR3 is 17 amino acids. Germline CDR1 reads MGHRA; CDR2 reads YSYEKL. Germline trimming cut 0 bases from V and 5 bases from J; bases unmatched to any gene: 9. In DNA, the CDR3 is TGCGCCAGCAGCCAAGACAAGGACAGGGACGAAAGAAACACCATATATTTT. It specifies CASSQDKDRDERNTIYF.

This clone was recorded only once. J is TRBJ2-5 and V is TRBV20-1; possibly TRBD2 for D (6 bases). This CDR3 is 10 amino acids long. Germline-derived CDR1 and CDR2 are DFQATT and SNEGSKA (reference sequence). V was trimmed by 7 bases and J by 3 bases, leaving 6 bases between them. The CDR3 sequence is CSGLEETQYF. The CDR3 bases are TGCAGTGGACTAGAAGAGACCCAGTACTTC.

The table lists this clone with a count of one. V usage is TRBV2 and J usage is TRBJ1-2; 9 nucleotides match TRBD1. In germline, CDR1 is SNHLY, CDR2 FYNNEI. This CDR3 spans 16 amino acids. V dropped 0 bases and J dropped 2; count of bases not matched to a gene: 4. This CDR3 is CASSEALDRGNYGYTF. In nucleotides, the CDR3 is TGTGCCAGCAGTGAAGCGTTGGACAGGGGAAACTATGGCTACACCTTC.

The chain employs TRBV6-5 and TRBJ2-3, with 11 nucleotides matching TRBD2. Trimming took 6 bases from V and 5 from J; bases not matched to a gene: 7. CDR1 and CDR2 (germline): MNHEY, SVGAGI. This CDR3 spans 15 amino acids. Written as DNA, the CDR3 is TGTGCCAGCAGGGATAGACTAGCGGGAAGAGATACGCAGTATTTT. The encoded protein is CASRDRLAGRDTQYF.

The V and J genes are TRBV15 and TRBJ2-4; D is unresolved. The CDR3 runs 16 residues. Germline V gene data show CDR1 as LNHNV and CDR2 as YYDKDF (reference sequence). The V and J ends lost 0 bases and 0 bases respectively, with 9 bases between them. The CDR3 protein is CATSRDRSLAKNIQYF. The CDR3 DNA is TGTGCCACCAGCAGAGATAGGAGTCTAGCCAAAAACATTCAGTACTTC.

The chain has TRBV28 and TRBJ2-7; the D gene is possibly TRBD2 (6 bases). The germline CDR1 and CDR2 sequences are MDHEN and SYDVKM. V was clipped by 3 bases and J by 6 bases, with 21 bases between them. This CDR3 spans 16 amino acids. The DNA of the CDR3 is TGTGCCAGCAGTTTCTCTTTCGGGGAGGTCGTCGGCGAGCAGTACTTC. The encoded protein is CASSFSFGEVVGEQYF.

V usage is TRBV4-3 and J usage is TRBJ2-3; 9 nucleotides agree with TRBD2. The junction had 4 bases not matched to a gene; V was cut back by 0 bases and J by 0 bases. This CDR3 region has 17 residues. CDR1 is LGHNA and CDR2 is YSLEER in the germline V gene. The chain's CDR3 is CASSQEGLAPSTDTQYF. The CDR3, as DNA: TGCGCCAGCAGCCAAGAGGGACTAGCTCCTAGCACAGATACGCAGTATTTT.

V gene TRBV27 combines with J gene TRBJ2-7; TRBD1 aligns across 8 bases. Germline CDR1 is MNHEY and CDR2 is SMNVEV (reference sequence). The CDR3 runs to 16 residues. V lost 2 bases to trimming and J lost 3 bases; unmatched junction nucleotides: 9. CDR3 coding DNA: TGTGCCAGCAGTTTAACCAATAGGACAGGGCTCTACGAGCAGTACTTC. It codes for CASSLTNRTGLYEQYF.

Comments on this clone: The junction shows a germline mismatch at one end, possibly a read error. This chain links TRBV7-9 with TRBJ2-7, with D possibly being TRBD2 (6 bases). The CDR3 is made up of 15 amino acids. Germline V lookup: CDR1 SEHNR, CDR2 FQNEAQ (reference sequence). The CDR3 sequence: CASSVAASVSYEQYF. CDR3 coding DNA: TGTGCCAGCAGCGTAGCGGCTAGCGTCTCCTACGAGCAGTACTTC.

This clone was counted between two and nine times. The genes are TRBV4-2 and TRBJ2-1, with TRBD2 matching over 11 bases. Looked up from germline, CDR1 is LGHNA and CDR2 is YNFKEQ. CDR3 size: 16 residues. The ends lost 1 base at V and 4 bases at J; junction bases unmatched: 3. The CDR3 loop is CASSQVGLADYNEQFF. The CDR3 nucleotides read TGTGCCAGCAGCCAAGTGGGACTAGCGGATTACAATGAGCAGTTCTTC.

The chain joins TRBV18 to TRBJ2-7; D is uncertain. The CDR3 sequence is 13 residues long. Deletions cut 1 base from V and 0 bases from J, with 4 bases between. CDR1 KGHSH and CDR2 LQKENI come from the germline V gene. The CDR3 DNA follows: TGTGCCAGCTCACCACAGAGCTCCTACGAGCAGTACTTC. Translating gives CASSPQSSYEQYF.

V is TRBV4-1 and J is TRBJ2-7; a possible D gene is TRBD2 (6 bases). The CDR3 spans 15 residues. CDR1 and CDR2 (germline): MGHRA, YSYEKL. The V and J ends lost 0 bases and 3 bases respectively, with 12 bases between them. The CDR3, as DNA: TGCGCCAGCAGCCAAGATGAGGAGGGGTTCTACGAGCAGTACTTC. It specifies CASSQDEEGFYEQYF.

This chain links TRBV6-5 with TRBJ2-1; D remains ambiguous. Germline V gene sequence: CDR1 MNHEY, CDR2 SVGAGI. The CDR3 is made up of 16 amino acids. Trimming removed 2 bases at V and 0 bases at J, with 11 bases between. CDR3 sequence reads: CASSYRSGDSYNEQFF. CDR3 nucleotides: TGTGCCAGCAGTTACAGGAGTGGAGACTCCTACAATGAGCAGTTCTTC.